This TCR beta chain was observed in a study of OX40 agonist ivuxolimab in advanced cancers. Study at large: Dosing consisted of intravenous ivuxolimab at 0.01 to 10 mg/kg every 2 weeks. The study, taken as a whole, reports: More expanded clones were seen, on average, in CD8+ T cells than in CD4+.

About this clone: Its target is unknown.

Profiling relied on immunoSEQ multiplex PCR, and the TCRdb table lists in-frame clones only, not all of them. Of around 68,000 clones in the sample, 91% were seen once. V shed 6 bases and J 10 bases; nucleotides not matched to a gene: 11. The germline gives CDR1 MNHEY, CDR2 SVGAGI. The CDR3 is 15 residues long. This rearrangement joins TRBV6-5 to TRBJ1-6; TRBD1 matches at 8 bases. The TCR comes from an adult with an advanced solid tumor such as melanoma, head and neck, liver or kidney cancer. This specimen was CD4+ or CD8+ T cells sorted from blood, taken in a trial of the OX40 agonist ivuxolimab. The chain's CDR3 is CASRVVRQGNSPLHF. For the CDR3, the DNA is TGTGCCAGCAGGGTCGTCCGACAGGGGAACTCACCCCTCCACTTT.